The rows below give T cell receptor beta chains drawn from one sample of a study of blood T cells in healthy people across ages. TCRdb reprocessed the 5' RACE reads via MiXCR and lists one record per CDR3 protein. The data contain fewer than 2,000,000 distinct CDR3 sequences, roughly 43% of them singletons. The sequenced sample consisted of blood. Receptors originate from a human donor in good health. Both conserved end residues are part of each CDR3. Fields, in order: CDR3 DNA, CDR3 protein, V gene, clone size, D gene, J gene. D genes are given only for firm matches. The size of a clone is reported for some rows only, either as once, few or many, or as a class for expanded clones.

CDR3 DNA: TGTGCCAGCAGGCCCTTGGCAGGGCCCGGGGAGCTGTTTTTT
CDR3 protein: CASRPLAGPGELFF
V gene: TRBV6-5
clone size: .
D gene: .
J gene: TRBJ2-2

CDR3 DNA: TGTGCCAGCAGCCCCATTGCGGGGCCCCAGCATTTT
CDR3 protein: CASSPIAGPQHF
V gene: TRBV7-2
clone size: .
D gene: .
J gene: TRBJ1-5

CDR3 DNA: TGCGCCAGCAGTTCTTGGCGGGAGGGCAGGGACCAGGAGACCCAGTACTTC
CDR3 protein: CASSSWREGRDQETQYF
V gene: TRBV10-2
clone size: .
D gene: TRBD2
J gene: TRBJ2-5

CDR3 DNA: TGTGCCAGCAGGATGACAGGGGGCCTTGATGAGCAGTTCTTC
CDR3 protein: CASRMTGGLDEQFF
V gene: TRBV6-5
clone size: .
D gene: TRBD1
J gene: TRBJ2-1

CDR3 DNA: TGTGCCACCAGTGATTTTAGCTTAAGCACAGATACGCAGTATTTT
CDR3 protein: CATSDFSLSTDTQYF
V gene: TRBV24-1
clone size: .
D gene: .
J gene: TRBJ2-3

CDR3 DNA: TGTGCCAGCAGCCTCCGACAGGTTACATGGAGCACTGAAGCTTTCTTT
CDR3 protein: CASSLRQVTWSTEAFF
V gene: TRBV13
clone size: .
D gene: .
J gene: TRBJ1-1

CDR3 DNA: TGTGCCAGCAGCGTCCCGACTAGCGGCGCCTACAATGAGCAGTTCTTC
CDR3 protein: CASSVPTSGAYNEQFF
V gene: TRBV9
clone size: .
D gene: TRBD2
J gene: TRBJ2-1

CDR3 DNA: TGTGCCACCAGTGGACCAGGGACCAATCAGCCCCAGCATTTT
CDR3 protein: CATSGPGTNQPQHF
V gene: TRBV24-1
clone size: .
D gene: .
J gene: TRBJ1-5

CDR3 DNA: TGCAGTGCTAGATTCGTAATGGGCAGCCCAGTGGATTCACCCCTCCACTTT
CDR3 protein: CSARFVMGSPVDSPLHF
V gene: TRBV20-1
clone size: .
D gene: .
J gene: TRBJ1-6

CDR3 DNA: TGTGCCAGCAGCCAAGGGGGGTCAGCACCGGGTCATGACTCCTACAATGAGCAGTTCTTC
CDR3 protein: CASSQGGSAPGHDSYNEQFF
V gene: TRBV3-1
clone size: .
D gene: .
J gene: TRBJ2-1

CDR3 DNA: TGTGCCAGCAGCTTGGGACTAGCGGGGGCCCGGGGGTCCTACAATGAGCAGTTCTTC
CDR3 protein: CASSLGLAGARGSYNEQFF
V gene: TRBV7-8
clone size: .
D gene: TRBD2
J gene: TRBJ2-1

CDR3 DNA: TGCAGCGTTGACGGGCTGGAAGGGGGCACAGATACGCAGTATTTT
CDR3 protein: CSVDGLEGGTDTQYF
V gene: TRBV29-1
clone size: .
D gene: .
J gene: TRBJ2-3

CDR3 DNA: TGTGCCACCAGCAGACCCAACAGGGGGGGGCTCGAGCAGTACTTC
CDR3 protein: CATSRPNRGGLEQYF
V gene: TRBV15
clone size: .
D gene: .
J gene: TRBJ2-7

CDR3 DNA: TGTGCCAGCAGTTCCGTTGCGGTCGCGAACACCGGGGAGCTGTTTTTT
CDR3 protein: CASSSVAVANTGELFF
V gene: TRBV12-3/TRBV12-4
clone size: .
D gene: .
J gene: TRBJ2-2

CDR3 DNA: TGCGCCAGCAGCCCAAATGGAGCGGAACAAGAGACCCAGTACTTC
CDR3 protein: CASSPNGAEQETQYF
V gene: TRBV4-1
clone size: .
D gene: .
J gene: TRBJ2-5

CDR3 DNA: TGTGCCAGCAGCTTGAGCGGGACAGTAAAAGAGACCCAGTACTTC
CDR3 protein: CASSLSGTVKETQYF
V gene: TRBV7-2
clone size: .
D gene: .
J gene: TRBJ2-5

CDR3 DNA: TGTGCCAGCAGTTCTTTAGCGGGGGGCCCCGCATACAATGAGCAGTTCTTC
CDR3 protein: CASSSLAGGPAYNEQFF
V gene: TRBV6-2/TRBV6-3
clone size: few
D gene: TRBD2
J gene: TRBJ2-1

CDR3 DNA: TGTGCCAGCAGTGATAGTCGACAGGGAAACTATGGCTACACCTTC
CDR3 protein: CASSDSRQGNYGYTF
V gene: TRBV6-4
clone size: few
D gene: TRBD1
J gene: TRBJ1-2

CDR3 DNA: TGTGCCAGCAGTTATACCATTGGGACAGGCTATGGCTACACCTTC
CDR3 protein: CASSYTIGTGYGYTF
V gene: TRBV6-5
clone size: .
D gene: TRBD1
J gene: TRBJ1-2

CDR3 DNA: TGTGCCTGCAGTCCCGGACAGGGTAATAATTCACCCCTCCACTTT
CDR3 protein: CACSPGQGNNSPLHF
V gene: TRBV12-3/TRBV12-4
clone size: .
D gene: TRBD1
J gene: TRBJ1-6

CDR3 DNA: TGCGCCAGCAGCTTGGCGCAGGGGGCAGATACGCAGTATTTT
CDR3 protein: CASSLAQGADTQYF
V gene: TRBV7-2
clone size: .
D gene: TRBD1
J gene: TRBJ2-3

CDR3 DNA: TGCGCCAGCAGCTTCGGGACTACTAGAAATGAGCAGTTCTTC
CDR3 protein: CASSFGTTRNEQFF
V gene: TRBV5-1
clone size: .
D gene: TRBD2
J gene: TRBJ2-1

CDR3 DNA: TGCAGCGTTCAGTACAGGGGGCAGCAGCCCCAGCATTTT
CDR3 protein: CSVQYRGQQPQHF
V gene: TRBV29-1
clone size: few
D gene: TRBD1
J gene: TRBJ1-5

CDR3 DNA: TGTGCCAGCAGCTTTGACGTAATAGATACGCAGTATTTT
CDR3 protein: CASSFDVIDTQYF
V gene: TRBV7-9
clone size: few
D gene: .
J gene: TRBJ2-3

CDR3 DNA: TGCAGCGTTGCCAGCAGGGCAGTGGGCGAGCAGTACTTC
CDR3 protein: CSVASRAVGEQYF
V gene: TRBV29-1
clone size: .
D gene: .
J gene: TRBJ2-7

CDR3 DNA: TGTGCCAGCAGCTTAGCGGTCGGGGCCTACAATGAGCAGTTCTTC
CDR3 protein: CASSLAVGAYNEQFF
V gene: TRBV7-2
clone size: once
D gene: .
J gene: TRBJ2-1